Shown below are 19 T cell receptor beta chains from a single sample sequenced in a study of blood T cell repertoires in COVID-19. Assay: immunoSEQ multiplex PCR; the TCRdb copy retains only in-frame clones and omits some. The table shows 130,000 to 150,000 clones, with approximately 90% occurring only once. The sequenced sample was PBMCs or T cells enriched from blood (not recorded which). These receptors were taken from a woman between 25 and 40 years old with acute COVID-19.

The gene calls are TRBV14 and TRBJ1-4; 8 nucleotides match TRBD1. The junction had 3 bases not matched to a gene; V was cut back by 4 bases and J by 5 bases. The CDR3 covers 14 residues. Germline values: CDR1 SGHDN, CDR2 FVKESK. The CDR3 bases are TGTGCCAGCAGCCCGTGGGACAGGAATGAAAAACTGTTTTTT. This sequence encodes CASSPWDRNEKLFF.

This rearrangement joins TRBV18 to TRBJ2-5; D is undetermined. The CDR3 is made up of 15 amino acids. Germline V gene data show CDR1 as KGHSH and CDR2 as LQKENI. The V and J ends lost 0 bases and 1 base respectively, with 9 bases between them. The CDR3 loop is CASSPPVTPQETQYF. In nucleotides, the CDR3 is TGTGCCAGCTCACCACCGGTCACACCCCAAGAGACCCAGTACTTC.

The V call is TRBV21-1, the J call TRBJ1-4; the table's TRBD1 call for D was not verified on the DNA. TRBV21-1 is labeled a pseudogene. The length of the CDR3 is 17 residues. The CDR3: CASSKGSSGHRNEKLFF. CDR3 DNA sequence: TGTGCCAGCAGCAAAGGCTCATCGGGACACCGTAATGAAAAACTGTTTTTT.

This clone was seen only a few times. The chain recombines TRBV4-1 with TRBJ2-5; 11 bases agree with TRBD2. Germline V gives CDR1 MGHRA, CDR2 YSYEKL. Germline trimming cut 4 bases from V and 3 bases from J; bases unmatched to any gene: 7. The CDR3 spans 16 residues. In DNA form, the CDR3 reads TGCGCCAGCAGCCGAACCCGGGGACTAGCGGAAGAGACCCAGTACTTC. Protein product: CASSRTRGLAEETQYF.

This rearrangement joins TRBV5-1 to TRBJ1-1; D is perhaps TRBD1 (6 bases). Between the trimmed V and J ends, which lost 4 bases and 1 base, there was a span of 11 bases. Germline V gene lookup returns CDR1 SGHRS and CDR2 YFSETQ. The CDR3 runs 14 residues. The CDR3 DNA sequence: TGCGCCAGCAGCCCGGGAGGGGGGAACACTGAAGCTTTCTTT. Its protein is CASSPGGGNTEAFF.

The V and J genes are TRBV4-1 and TRBJ1-2; 7 bases match TRBD1. V gave up 2 bases and J gave up 6 bases; unmatched junction bases: 12. CDR1 and CDR2 (germline): MGHRA, YSYEKL. The CDR3 sequence is 16 residues long. Written as DNA, the CDR3 is TGCGCCAGCAGCCAAAAACCGGGACAGTCCTCCGATGGCTACACCTTC. This translates into CASSQKPGQSSDGYTF.

This clone was counted a single time. This rearrangement joins TRBV5-1 to TRBJ2-7; 8 bases agree with TRBD1. Looked up from germline, CDR1 is SGHRS and CDR2 is YFSETQ. V dropped 0 bases and J dropped 5; count of bases not matched to a gene: 19. The CDR3 contains 19 residues. The CDR3 loop is CASSLVPRGGQGAFDEQYF. Here the CDR3 DNA reads TGCGCCAGCAGCTTGGTCCCGCGCGGCGGCCAGGGGGCTTTCGACGAGCAGTACTTC.

The chain joins TRBV4-3 to TRBJ2-5, with D perhaps matching TRBD1 (6 bases). CDR1 and CDR2 (germline): LGHNA, YSLEER. Trimming stripped 0 bases from V and 1 base from J, with 12 bases between. The CDR3 has 16 residues. Written as DNA, the CDR3 is TGCGCCAGCAGCCAAGACGGGACAAAGACCCAAGAGACCCAGTACTTC. Translated: CASSQDGTKTQETQYF.

The rearrangement uses TRBV2 and TRBJ2-3, with no clear D. Germline V CDR1 and CDR2: SNHLY, FYNNEI. CDR3 length equals 16 residues. The ends were cut back, 5 bases at V and 0 bases at J, with 15 bases in the middle. In nucleotides, the CDR3 is TGTGCCAGCAGTTCATGGCCTCCAGGTAGCACAGATACGCAGTATTTT. Translating gives CASSSWPPGSTDTQYF.

The rearrangement links TRBV7-9 to TRBJ1-2; 7 bases are shared with TRBD1. V lost 1 base to trimming and J lost 4 bases; unmatched junction nucleotides: 9. The germline gives CDR1 SEHNR, CDR2 FQNEAQ (reference sequence). The CDR3 loop spans 16 amino acids. CDR3 sequence: CASSLDASGGFYGYTF. The CDR3 region has the DNA TGTGCCAGCAGCTTAGATGCGTCAGGGGGATTCTATGGCTACACCTTC.

This chain joins TRBV4-1 and TRBJ1-1; maybe TRBD1 (6 bases). Germline-derived CDR1 and CDR2 are MGHRA and YSYEKL. With 3 bases removed from V and 1 base from J, the gap between germline ends came to 9 bases. The CDR3 is 14 amino acids. CDR3 amino acids: CASSHLDRNTEAFF. The CDR3 bases are TGCGCCAGCAGCCACCTGGACAGGAACACTGAAGCTTTCTTT.

The V call is TRBV14, the J call TRBJ2-1; TRBD1 matches at 8 bases. Germline V lookup: CDR1 SGHDN, CDR2 FVKESK. The CDR3 loop spans 15 amino acids. Trimming cost V 4 bases and J 9 bases; bases outside gene matches: 11. CDR3 sequence: CASSPRTGSAAEQFF. The CDR3 DNA reads TGTGCCAGCAGCCCTCGGACAGGGAGCGCTGCTGAGCAGTTCTTC. Combining the CDR3 with reference TRBV14 and TRBJ2-1 gives the whole variable domain EAGVTQFPSHSVIEKGQTVTLRCDPISGHDNLYWYRRVMGKEIKFLLHFVKESKQDESGMPNNRFLAERTGGTYSTLKVQPAELEDSGVYFCASSPRTGSAAEQFFGPGTRLTVL.

The rearrangement links TRBV7-3 to TRBJ2-2, with D hard to call. In germline, CDR1 is SGHTA, CDR2 FQGTGA. V was pared by 5 bases and J by 0 bases, with 7 bases between. This CDR3 is built from 14 residues. CDR3 protein: CASSIYANTGELFF. CDR3 coding DNA: TGTGCCAGCAGCATCTATGCGAACACCGGGGAGCTGTTTTTT.

This clone was found a few times. This rearrangement joins TRBV18 to TRBJ2-1, with 7 bases lining up with TRBD1. V was pared by 8 bases and J by 5 bases, with 6 bases of the junction left unmatched. The CDR3 runs 13 residues. CDR1 is KGHSH, CDR2 LQKENI, per germline. CDR3 in DNA: TGTGCCAGCGCTCCGGGACAGAACAATGAGCAGTTCTTC. Residues: CASAPGQNNEQFF.

This chain connects TRBV28 to TRBJ2-3, with D possibly TRBD2 on 5 matching bases. Per germline, CDR1 MDHEN and CDR2 SYDVKM. The CDR3 is made up of 13 amino acids. Trimming took off 10 bases at V and 0 bases at J, with 11 bases between the two ends. In DNA, the CDR3 is TGTGCCAACCACTCGGGGAGCACAGATACGCAGTATTTT. This codes for CANHSGSTDTQYF.

The chain employs TRBV3-1 (or the pseudogene TRBV3-2) and TRBJ1-2; TRBD1 agrees at 11 bases. Germline CDR1 and CDR2: LGHDT and YNNKEL (reference sequence). The CDR3 spans 19 residues. V lost 0 bases, J lost 6 bases, and 15 bases stayed unmatched. CDR3 bases: TGTGCCAGCAGCCAAGATAGGGCCATCTGGACAGGGGGCTCTAATGGCTACACCTTC. Encoded protein: CASSQDRAIWTGGSNGYTF.

The sample holds a few counts of this clone. This chain joins TRBV28 and TRBJ1-1, with TRBD1 as a possible D gene (6 bases). CDR3 length equals 12 residues. The V end lost 6 bases, the J end lost 4 bases, and 9 bases lay between the germline ends. CDR1 MDHEN and CDR2 SYDVKM come from the germline V gene. In DNA form, the CDR3 reads TGTGCCAGCAGCCACAGGGCCACTGAAGCTTTCTTT. This codes for CASSHRATEAFF. Looking up the rest from reference TRBV28 and TRBJ1-1 gives the full variable domain: DVKVTQSSRYLVKRTGEKVFLECVQDMDHENMFWYRQDPGLGLRLIYFSYDVKMKEKGDIPEGYSVSREKKERFSLILESASTNQTSMYLCASSHRATEAFFGQGTRLTVV.

This chain connects TRBV27 to TRBJ1-4; perhaps TRBD1 as D (6 bases). V lost 3 bases and J 2 bases, leaving 10 bases between the germline ends. Germline V gives CDR1 MNHEY, CDR2 SMNVEV (reference sequence). There are 15 residues in the CDR3. The CDR3 reads CASSFTTGTNEKLFF. As DNA, the CDR3 is TGTGCCAGCAGTTTCACGACAGGCACTAATGAAAAACTGTTTTTT.

This clone was recorded once. This rearrangement joins TRBV28 to TRBJ2-7; D is undetermined. This CDR3 has 15 amino acids. CDR1 is MDHEN and CDR2 is SYDVKM in the germline V gene. With 3 bases removed from V and 2 bases from J, the gap between germline ends came to 14 bases. The CDR3 protein is CASSLSLRGTYEQYF. In DNA, the CDR3 is TGTGCCAGCAGTTTGAGTCTGCGCGGAACCTACGAGCAGTACTTC.